This section outlines one TCR beta chain sequence together with its context. The target antigen is unknown. The V gene's germline CDR1 is SEHNR and CDR2 FQNEAQ (reference sequence). This CDR3 is 15 amino acids long. V gave up 4 bases and J gave up 4 bases, with 16 bases separating them. This sample was taken from a study of CD8 T cells in ankylosing spondylitis. TCRdb called the 5' RACE reads again in MiXCR, with one record for every CDR3 protein. Here the sample spans approximately 340,000 distinct CDR3 sequences, under 15% being singletons. Overall study results and limits: A TCR beta motif made of several highly homologous variants seemed typical of ankylosing spondylitis blood.

The chain employs TRBV7-9 and TRBJ1-2; D call uncertain. The source is a male donor with ankylosing spondylitis or in good health (not recorded which). Sequencing was performed on blood, either unsorted or a sorted T cell fraction (not recorded which). The CDR3 DNA reads as TGTGCCAGCAGCTCATCCGCGGGAGAGTCCTATGGCTACACCTTC. Translation gives CASSSSAGESYGYTF.